Listed below are T cell receptor beta chains from one sample, sequenced in a study of blood T cell repertoires in COVID-19. The assay was immunoSEQ multiplex PCR, and TCRdb's table has in-frame clones only and misses some. The sample shows over 200,000 clones, over 75% of them seen only once. The sequencing sample was made of peripheral blood. The origin of the receptors is a man in his forties with active or convalescent COVID-19. Each CDR3 is given with its conserved first and last residue. Fields, in order: V gene, clone size, D gene, J gene, CDR3 protein, CDR3 DNA. The D gene is left open where the match is weak. Only part of the rows carry a size: once, few, many, or a class if the clone is expanded.

TRBV9	.	TRBD2	TRBJ2-5	CASSVEGLAGGETQYF	TGTGCCAGCAGCGTAGAGGGACTAGCGGGGGGTGAGACCCAGTACTTC
TRBV19	.	TRBD1	TRBJ2-7	CASSRQGSYEQYF	TGTGCCAGTAGCCGACAGGGCTCCTACGAGCAGTACTTC
TRBV7-6	.	.	TRBJ1-4	CASSLGPGGGEKLFF	TGTGCCAGCAGCTTAGGTCCCGGCGGGGGGGAAAAACTGTTTTTT
TRBV6-5	.	TRBD1	TRBJ2-4	CASSYSMDRGRGRQYF	TGTGCCAGCAGTTACTCTATGGACAGGGGCCGCGGTCGTCAGTACTTC
TRBV5-4	.	.	TRBJ1-1	CASSPLQEMNTEAFF	TGTGCCAGCAGCCCACTCCAGGAAATGAACACTGAAGCTTTCTTT
TRBV12-3/TRBV12-4	once	.	TRBJ1-3	CASSFLSGNTIYF	TGTGCCAGCAGTTTTCTCTCTGGAAACACCATATATTTT
TRBV5-6	.	.	TRBJ2-4	CASRSRGAKNIQYF	TGTGCCAGCAGGTCTAGGGGGGCCAAAAACATTCAGTACTTC
TRBV5-4	.	.	TRBJ2-2	CASRSGQLLSTGELFF	TGTGCCAGCAGATCTGGACAGCTTTTGAGTACCGGGGAGCTGTTTTTT
TRBV19	.	.	TRBJ2-4	CASSIWGVQYF	TGTGCCAGTAGTATTTGGGGCGTTCAGTACTTC
TRBV6-5	.	.	TRBJ1-2	CASSSGSGGGGYTF	TGTGCCAGCAGTTCGGGCTCCGGGGGTGGTGGCTACACCTTC
TRBV19	.	.	TRBJ1-5	CASSMYEDQPQHF	TGTGCCAGTAGTATGTATGAGGATCAGCCCCAGCATTTT
TRBV5-4	.	.	TRBJ2-2	CASSLDYSGELFF	TGTGCCAGCAGCTTGGACTATTCCGGGGAGCTGTTTTTT
TRBV9	once	.	TRBJ2-5	CASSRGTLSQETQYF	TGTGCCAGCAGCAGAGGGACTCTTTCCCAAGAGACCCAGTACTTC
TRBV19	.	TRBD1	TRBJ1-5	CASSPQGSGQPQHF	TGTGCCAGTAGTCCACAGGGGTCCGGTCAGCCCCAGCATTTT
TRBV5-1	few	.	TRBJ1-2	CASTLRGAGNYGYTF	TGCGCCAGCACCTTGCGGGGGGCCGGAAACTATGGCTACACCTTC
TRBV7-9	.	.	TRBJ2-7	CASSPFTSHSYEQYF	TGTGCCAGCAGCCCTTTCACTAGCCACTCCTACGAGCAGTACTTC
TRBV14	.	.	TRBJ1-1	CASSQEGRGTEAFF	TGTGCCAGCAGCCAAGAAGGGAGAGGTACTGAAGCTTTCTTT
TRBV11-2	.	TRBD2	TRBJ2-5	CASRPGLAGGGLETQYF	TGTGCCAGCAGACCGGGACTAGCGGGTGGAGGGTTAGAGACCCAGTACTTC
TRBV3-1/TRBV3-2	.	TRBD2	TRBJ2-1	CASSLPSGGAGVNEQFF	TGTGCCAGCAGTCTGCCTAGCGGGGGGGCCGGTGTCAATGAGCAGTTCTTC
TRBV19	.	.	TRBJ1-5	CASSIGGGQPQHF	TGTGCCAGTAGTATAGGGGGCGGCCAGCCCCAGCATTTT
TRBV28	.	TRBD1	TRBJ1-5	CASSMDRGEFQHF	TGTGCCAGCAGCATGGACAGGGGGGAGTTCCAGCATTTT
TRBV27	.	.	TRBJ2-2	CASGGGNTGELFF	TGTGCCAGCGGGGGCGGGAACACCGGGGAGCTGTTTTTT
TRBV4-2	.	TRBD2	TRBJ2-5	CASSHGTSGNVLGETQYF	TGTGCCAGCAGCCATGGGACTAGCGGCAACGTACTGGGAGAGACCCAGTACTTC
TRBV5-1	few	.	TRBJ1-2	CASSLDSYGYTF	TGCGCCAGCAGCTTAGACAGCTATGGCTACACCTTC